In its sample, the clone carrying this T cell receptor (beta chain) was seen many times. Its antigen is not identified. The sample comes from a study of CD8 T cells in ankylosing spondylitis. A single record per CDR3 protein comes from TCRdb applying MiXCR to the 5' RACE reads. The data contain about 540,000 distinct CDR3 sequences, about 13% of them singletons. The germline V gene has CDR1 LNHNV and CDR2 YYDKDF (reference sequence). The length of the CDR3 is 13 residues. Trimming removed 0 bases at V and 7 bases at J, with 10 bases between. Study-level findings and limits: Seemingly distinctive of ankylosing spondylitis blood was a TCR beta motif formed by eight highly homologous variants.

The V and J genes are TRBV15 and TRBJ2-7; D might be TRBD2 (5 bases). The specimen sequenced was blood, either unsorted or a sorted T cell fraction (not recorded which). This TCR came from a male donor with ankylosing spondylitis. The CDR3 nucleotides are TGTGCCACCAGCAGAGATCCCCGGGGAGAGCAGTACTTC. It is translated as CATSRDPRGEQYF. Using reference TRBV15 and TRBJ2-7 for the parts outside the CDR3, the full variable domain is DAMVIQNPRYQVTQFGKPVTLSCSQTLNHNVMYWYQQKSSQAPKLLFHYYDKDFNNEADTPDNFQSRRPNTSFCFLDIRSPGLGDTAMYLCATSRDPRGEQYFGPGTRLTVT.